This T cell receptor beta chain appears in the sequencing data of a study of T cell repertoires and Cas9 in healthy adults. Study-level information: Characterization of SpCas9-reactive CD4 and CD8 T cells covered multi-effector potency, cytotoxicity and lineage.

This table comes from immunoSEQ multiplex PCR, and its TCRdb copy is limited to in-frame clones, with some not included. The data hold tens of thousands of clones, with around 90% observed a single time. This clone was detected once. Sequencing used CD4+ effector T cells (CD127+, CD25-, CD137-, CD154-) from PBMCs; culture status not recorded. The sequence was collected from a human donor in good health.

In nucleotides, the CDR3 is TGTGCCAGCAGTTTCTCTAGGGTCCCAGATACGCAGTATTTT. It translates to CASSFSRVPDTQYF. The chain combines TRBV27 with TRBJ2-3; no firm D call. The CDR3 extends over 14 amino acids. The V gene lost 3 bases and the J gene lost 4 bases, with 11 bases spanning the gap. CDR1 is MNHEY, CDR2 SMNVEV, per germline (reference sequence).